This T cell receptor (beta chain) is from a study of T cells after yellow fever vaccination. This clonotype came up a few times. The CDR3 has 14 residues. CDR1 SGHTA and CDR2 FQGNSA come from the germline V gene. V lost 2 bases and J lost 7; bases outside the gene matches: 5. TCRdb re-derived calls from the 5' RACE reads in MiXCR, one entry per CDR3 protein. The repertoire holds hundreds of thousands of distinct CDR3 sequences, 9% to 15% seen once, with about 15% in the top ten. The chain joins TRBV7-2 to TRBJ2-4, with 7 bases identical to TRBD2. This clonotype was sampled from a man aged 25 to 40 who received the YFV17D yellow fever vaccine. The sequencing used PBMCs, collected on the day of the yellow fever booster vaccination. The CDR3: CASSLWAGANIQYF. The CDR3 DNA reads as TGTGCCAGCAGCTTATGGGCGGGAGCGAACATTCAGTACTTC.